These 9 T cell receptor beta chains came from one sample sequenced in a study of OX40 agonist ivuxolimab in advanced cancers. Measured with immunoSEQ multiplex PCR; TCRdb has only the in-frame clones, and not every one. The table records 84,000 or so clones, roughly 94% of them present only once. Sequenced here: CD4+ or CD8+ T cells sorted from blood, sampled in a trial of the OX40 agonist ivuxolimab. Receptors were obtained from an adult with an advanced solid tumor such as melanoma, head and neck, liver or kidney cancer.

The genes are TRBV7-9 and TRBJ1-1; a possible D gene is TRBD1 (5 bases). The ends were cut back, 0 bases at V and 4 bases at J, with 15 bases in the middle. This CDR3 is 16 amino acids long. Germline CDR1 is SEHNR and CDR2 is FQNEAQ (reference sequence). CDR3 residues: CASSLAMTGVGTEAFF. CDR3 bases: TGTGCCAGCAGCTTAGCGATGACGGGGGTAGGCACTGAAGCTTTCTTT.

The CDR3 DNA reads TGCGCCAGCAGTATAACAGGGGTGGGCAATGAGCAGTTCTTC. Translated: CASSITGVGNEQFF. The V and J genes are TRBV5-1 and TRBJ2-1; 7 bases agree with TRBD1. The CDR3 totals 14 residues. Per the germline V gene, CDR1 is SGHRS and CDR2 is YFSETQ. V was pared by 5 bases and J by 6 bases, with 8 bases of the junction left unmatched. Full variable domain (outside the CDR3, taken from reference TRBV5-1 and TRBJ2-1): KAGVTQTPRYLIKTRGQQVTLSCSPISGHRSVSWYQQTPGQGLQFLFEYFSETQRNKGNFPGRFSGRQFSNSRSEMNVSTLELGDSALYLCASSITGVGNEQFFGPGTRLTVL.

The V gene is TRBV5-5, the J gene TRBJ2-3; 7 bases align to TRBD1. The CDR3 sequence is 16 residues long. V gave up 1 base and J gave up 3 bases; unmatched junction bases: 8. Germline-derived CDR1 and CDR2 are SGHKS and YYEKEE (reference sequence). This CDR3 is CASSLYFRDRTDTQYF. The CDR3 region has the DNA TGTGCCAGCAGCTTGTATTTCCGGGACAGAACAGATACGCAGTATTTT.

Written as DNA, the CDR3 is TGTGCCAGTAGTATATTAAAGGGCTATGGCTACACCTTC. It yields the protein CASSILKGYGYTF. The chain has TRBV19 and TRBJ1-2, with no clear D. Germline loops: CDR1 LNHDA, CDR2 SQIVND (reference sequence). The V end was cut by 2 bases, the J end by 4 bases, with 8 bases between. CDR3 length: 13 amino acids. Filled out from reference TRBV19 and TRBJ1-2, the complete variable domain reads DGGITQSPKYLFRKEGQNVTLSCEQNLNHDAMYWYRQDPGQGLRLIYYSQIVNDFQKGDIAEGYSVSREKKESFPLTVTSAQKNPTAFYLCASSILKGYGYTFGSGTRLTVV.

The chain employs TRBV27 and TRBJ2-7; D may be TRBD1 (6 bases). This CDR3 spans 16 amino acids. Per germline, CDR1 MNHEY and CDR2 SMNVEV (reference sequence). V dropped 5 bases and J dropped 2 bases, with 19 bases sitting between them. As DNA, the CDR3 is TGTGCCAGCAGTCCAGCCCGGGACATGCCCACCTACGAGCAGTACTTC. This codes for CASSPARDMPTYEQYF.

The rearrangement links TRBV28 to TRBJ2-7; either TRBD1 or TRBD2 may supply D (6 bases each). This CDR3 contains 18 residues. The V gene lost 2 bases and the J gene lost 5 bases, with 25 bases spanning the gap. Germline V gene data show CDR1 as MDHEN and CDR2 as SYDVKM. CDR3 DNA: TGTGCCAGCAGTTTAAAGTGGGTTCGGGGGAGTGGGGACAACGAGCAGTACTTC. As protein: CASSLKWVRGSGDNEQYF.

The chain combines TRBV2 with TRBJ2-7, with 7 nucleotides matching TRBD2. The CDR3 spans 13 residues. The V segment lost 6 bases and the J segment 4 bases; nucleotides outside the gene matches: 6. Per germline, CDR1 SNHLY and CDR2 FYNNEI. The CDR3 loop reads CASRPSGAYEQYF. The DNA for the CDR3 is TGTGCCAGCAGGCCTAGCGGCGCTTACGAGCAGTACTTC.

The V and J genes are TRBV6-5 and TRBJ2-7; D is ambiguous. The germline gives CDR1 MNHEY, CDR2 SVGAGI. V was cut by 5 bases and J by 1 base, with 12 bases left in between. The CDR3 has 14 amino acids. The CDR3 region is CASSITTDSYEQYF. The CDR3 DNA reads as TGTGCCAGCAGTATCACGACGGATTCCTACGAGCAGTACTTC.

This clone was seen a handful of times. Within the sample, other DNA sequences also encode this same CDR3. The chain links TRBV7-3 to TRBJ1-2; 7 bases fit TRBD1. Germline assignment: CDR1 SGHTA and CDR2 FQGTGA. Trimming cost V 5 bases and J 4 bases; bases outside gene matches: 4. The CDR3 runs to 13 residues. CDR3 in amino acids: CASSQQGSYGYTF. In nucleotides, the CDR3 is TGTGCCAGCAGCCAACAGGGGAGCTATGGCTACACCTTC.